Presented here are 9 T cell receptor beta chains from one specimen sequenced in a study of CD4 T cells in relation to SARS-CoV-2 and coronaviruses. Before the COVID-19 pandemic, during about 2011-2019, CD4+ T cells were taken from unexposed donors. The cells were cultured for 10 days before CD4+ T cells were isolated. Only in-frame clones appear in the TCRdb table, and some are missing; sequencing was by immunoSEQ multiplex PCR. The sample includes approximately 30,000 clones, about 70% of them seen just once. Antigens for these TCRs are unknown. The sequencing input was CD4+ T cells from PBMCs, cultured in vitro. These receptors all come from a human donor in good health.

To note about this clone: At one end, the junction sequence differs from germline, possibly due to a read error. The CDR3 DNA reads as TGTGCCAGCAGCTCCATCACACAGGGAGTCGGATCGGACTTC. Translated, it gives CASSSITQGVGSDF. This sequence joins TRBV11-2 and TRBJ2-7, with D possibly TRBD1 on 6 matching bases. Germline-derived CDR1 and CDR2 are SGHAT and FQNNGV. There are 14 residues in the CDR3.

V is TRBV27 and J is TRBJ1-6; D gene ambiguous. Trimming shortened V by 5 bases and J by 8 bases, and 10 bases separated the two germline ends. In germline, CDR1 is MNHEY, CDR2 SMNVEV (reference sequence). This CDR3 is built from 13 residues. The CDR3 loop is CASSGYPDSPLHF. The CDR3 bases are TGTGCCAGCAGTGGATATCCTGATTCACCCCTCCACTTT.

This chain links TRBV10-1 with TRBJ2-1; no definite D call. The CDR3 extends over 9 amino acids. Germline assignment: CDR1 WNHNN and CDR2 SYGVQD (reference sequence). Deletions cut 11 bases from V and 10 bases from J, with 9 bases between. For the CDR3, the DNA is TGCGCCGTTCCAGGCGAGCAGTTCTTC. Encoded protein: CAVPGEQFF.

The V and J genes are TRBV5-8 and TRBJ2-7; TRBD1 agrees at 7 bases. CDR3 length: 13 amino acids. Per germline, CDR1 SGHTS and CDR2 YDEGEE. The J segment lost 7 bases and the V segment lost 1 base, leaving 5 bases of the junction unmatched. CDR3: CASSLTGVGEQYF. DNA for the CDR3: TGTGCCAGCAGCTTGACAGGGGTAGGGGAGCAGTACTTC.

V gene TRBV6-5 combines with J gene TRBJ2-7; 7 bases line up with TRBD2. The J segment lost 2 bases and the V segment lost 2 bases, leaving 3 bases of the junction unmatched. The CDR3 totals 14 residues. CDR1 MNHEY and CDR2 SVGAGI come from the germline V gene. The CDR3 bases are TGTGCCAGCAGTTACGGGGGAGGGCCCTACGAGCAGTACTTC. Translated, it gives CASSYGGGPYEQYF.

The chain joins TRBV19 to TRBJ2-7; D not resolved. From germline, CDR1 is LNHDA and CDR2 SQIVND (reference sequence). Trimming took 11 bases from V and 9 from J, leaving 17 bases between them. This CDR3 is 11 amino acids long. The CDR3 DNA reads TGTGCCCGGGCTGGAGCCTCAGTGCAGTACTTC. This encodes CARAGASVQYF.

This chain connects TRBV3-1 (or the pseudogene TRBV3-2) to TRBJ2-5; 7 positions match TRBD2. The CDR3 consists of 16 residues. Trimming took 2 bases from V and 0 from J; bases not matched to a gene: 6. Germline V gene lookup returns CDR1 LGHDT and CDR2 YNNKEL (reference sequence). The CDR3 loop is CASSQRLAPNQETQYF. The CDR3 DNA follows: TGTGCCAGCAGCCAACGACTAGCCCCGAACCAAGAGACCCAGTACTTC.

The chain has TRBV11-3 and TRBJ2-5; 8 nucleotides line up with TRBD1. CDR3 length equals 14 residues. In germline, CDR1 is SGHNT, CDR2 YENEEA. The J segment lost 5 bases and the V segment lost 1 base, leaving 3 bases of the junction unmatched. The CDR3 sequence is CASSLGHRGETQYF. Written as DNA, the CDR3 is TGTGCCAGCAGCTTAGGGCACAGGGGGGAGACCCAGTACTTC.

This clone was picked up one time. This chain joins TRBV30 and TRBJ1-4; a weak D match, TRBD1 (6 bases). Germline V gene data show CDR1 as GTSNPN and CDR2 as SVGIG (reference sequence). V was shortened by 0 bases and J by 6 bases, with 11 bases between the two germline ends. CDR3 length equals 14 residues. The CDR3 nucleotides read TGTGCCTGGAGTGTGGGGCAGGGGTATGAAAAACTGTTTTTT. It encodes CAWSVGQGYEKLFF. Full variable domain (rest looked up from reference TRBV30 and TRBJ1-4): SQTIHQWPATLVQPVGSPLSLECTVEGTSNPNLYWYRQAAGRGLQLLFYSVGIGQISSEVPQNLSASRPQDRQFILSSKKLLLSDSGFYLCAWSVGQGYEKLFFGSGTQLSVL.